This is a list of T cell receptor beta chains from one sample in a study of blood T cell repertoires in COVID-19. Clones were read by immunoSEQ multiplex PCR, and TCRdb kept only the in-frame ones, dropping some. The table records hundreds of thousands of clones, approximately 85% of them present only once. Source material: peripheral blood. These receptor sequences come from a young man with active or convalescent COVID-19. Each CDR3 is given with its conserved first and last residue. A D gene is named only where the DNA matches it firmly. Clone size is shown for a subset of rows, as once, few, many or a class of expanded clone.

>TRBJ1-4|-|-|TRBV5-1
CASSPGQGLDEKLFF
TGCGCCAGCAGCCCCGGGCAGGGGTTAGATGAAAAACTGTTTTTT
>TRBJ2-7|-|-|TRBV13
CASRNPQGRNYEQYF
TGTGCCAGCAGAAATCCCCAGGGGAGAAACTACGAGCAGTACTTC
>TRBJ1-3|-|-|TRBV6-4
CASSTAGNTIYF
TGTGCCAGCAGCACTGCTGGAAACACCATATATTTT
>TRBJ2-7|-|-|TRBV12-3/TRBV12-4
CASSPDSSYEQYF
TGTGCCAGCAGTCCGGACAGCTCCTACGAGCAGTACTTC
>TRBJ1-5|-|-|TRBV27
CASNPAGNSNQPQHF
TGTGCCAGCAATCCCGCGGGGAATAGCAATCAGCCCCAGCATTTT
>TRBJ1-2|once|TRBD1|TRBV6-6
CAGRGTSYGYTF
TGTGCCGGCAGGGGGACAAGCTATGGCTACACCTTC
>TRBJ2-7|few|TRBD1|TRBV5-6
CASSPGQGAQYF
TGTGCCAGCAGCCCGGGACAGGGAGCGCAGTACTTC
>TRBJ2-5|-|TRBD2|TRBV28
CASSFTAPGTSGGTPLQETQYF
TGTGCCAGCAGTTTTACGGCCCCCGGGACTAGCGGGGGGACACCACTTCAAGAGACCCAGTACTTC
>TRBJ2-7|few|TRBD1|TRBV6-6
CASSDDRGRSEQYF
TGTGCCAGCAGTGACGACAGGGGGCGGTCCGAGCAGTACTTC
>TRBJ1-5|-|-|TRBV15
CATSRTRQSRGSNQPQHF
TGTGCCACCAGCAGAACCCGACAGTCACGGGGGAGCAATCAGCCCCAGCATTTT
>TRBJ1-2|-|-|TRBV19
CASKQGAHGYTF
TGTGCCAGTAAACAAGGGGCGCATGGCTACACCTTC
>TRBJ2-1|-|TRBD2|TRBV7-8
CASSLQAGAGNEQFF
TGTGCCAGCAGCTTACAAGCGGGGGCTGGGAATGAGCAGTTCTTC
>TRBJ2-5|-|TRBD2|TRBV6-1
CASSVGTSGAQETQYF
TGTGCCAGCAGTGTTGGGACTAGCGGGGCTCAAGAGACCCAGTACTTC
>TRBJ2-3|-|-|TRBV19
CASSSQHTDTQYF
TGTGCCAGTAGTTCCCAACACACAGATACGCAGTATTTT
>TRBJ2-1|-|-|TRBV7-9
CASSTTQGAAYNEQFF
TGTGCCAGCAGCACAACTCAGGGTGCGGCCTACAATGAGCAGTTCTTC
>TRBJ1-1|-|TRBD1|TRBV28
CASSDRNWMNTEAFF
TGTGCCAGCTCGGACAGGAACTGGATGAACACTGAAGCTTTCTTT
>TRBJ1-2|few|TRBD1|TRBV18
CASSPAGTGNVYTF
TGTGCCAGCTCACCGGCCGGGACAGGGAATGTCTACACCTTC
>TRBJ1-6|-|-|TRBV9
CASSVAAGIYNSPLHF
TGTGCCAGCAGCGTAGCGGCAGGAATATATAATTCACCCCTCCACTTT
>TRBJ2-3|-|-|TRBV7-9
CASSSHFGGSDTQYF
TGTGCCAGCAGCTCCCACTTTGGGGGGTCAGATACGCAGTATTTT
>TRBJ2-7|few|TRBD1|TRBV9
CASSVETGAEQYF
TGTGCCAGCAGCGTGGAGACAGGGGCCGAGCAGTACTTC
>TRBJ1-3|-|TRBD1|TRBV10-3
CAISESGTGAGNTIYF
TGTGCCATCAGTGAGTCCGGGACAGGGGCTGGAAACACCATATATTTT
>TRBJ2-2|once|-|TRBV10-3
CAISEGTGLTGELFF
TGTGCCATCAGTGAGGGAACAGGGCTTACGGGGGAGCTGTTTTTT
>TRBJ2-5|-|TRBD1|TRBV9
CASSPRTGTQETQYF
TGTGCCAGCAGCCCCCGGACAGGAACTCAAGAGACCCAGTACTTC
>TRBJ1-4|-|-|TRBV19
CASSIPSVWFEEKLFF
TGTGCCAGTAGTATTCCTTCTGTTTGGTTCGAGGAAAAACTGTTTTTT
>TRBJ2-7|-|TRBD1|TRBV11-2
CASSQGQPYEQYF
TGTGCCAGCAGCCAGGGACAGCCCTACGAGCAGTACTTC
>TRBJ1-6|once|TRBD1|TRBV15
CATSTHWTGKLYSPLHF
TGTGCCACCAGCACCCATTGGACAGGGAAGCTCTATTCACCCCTCCACTTT
>TRBJ1-1|-|-|TRBV7-9
CASSHLIPRTEAFF
TGTGCCAGCAGCCACTTGATACCACGTACTGAAGCTTTCTTT
>TRBJ1-1|-|-|TRBV5-1
CASSGLGLKDTEAFF
TGCGCCAGCAGCGGCCTGGGACTCAAGGACACTGAAGCTTTCTTT
>TRBJ1-5|-|-|TRBV4-3
CASSQDPTGDQPQHF
TGCGCCAGCAGCCAAGATCCGACGGGGGATCAGCCCCAGCATTTT
>TRBJ1-1|-|TRBD1|TRBV7-6
CASSLSRGQDEAFF
TGTGCCAGCAGCTTGTCCAGGGGGCAAGATGAAGCTTTCTTT
>TRBJ1-4|-|TRBD1|TRBV9
CASSPKTGREKLFF
TGTGCCAGCAGCCCCAAGACAGGGAGGGAAAAACTGTTTTTT
>TRBJ1-6|-|TRBD1|TRBV6-5
CASSYDHRGNSPLHF
TGTGCCAGCAGTTACGACCACAGGGGGAATTCACCCCTCCACTTT
>TRBJ2-2|-|-|TRBV29-1
CSVKPGVNTGELFF
TGCAGCGTTAAACCAGGGGTTAACACCGGGGAGCTGTTTTTT
>TRBJ2-5|-|TRBD1|TRBV7-9
CASSPGTGGVQETQYF
TGTGCCAGCAGCCCCGGGACAGGGGGAGTTCAAGAGACCCAGTACTTC
>TRBJ2-5|-|TRBD2|TRBV13
CASSPGRRETQYF
TGTGCCAGCAGCCCCGGGAGGAGGGAGACCCAGTACTTC
>TRBJ1-5|-|TRBD1|TRBV7-6
CASSLGGTGVNQPQHF
TGTGCCAGCAGCTTAGGGGGGACAGGGGTCAATCAGCCCCAGCATTTT
>TRBJ2-7|-|-|TRBV12-3/TRBV12-4
CASSSHSTYEQYF
TGTGCCAGCAGTTCCCACAGCACCTACGAGCAGTACTTC
>TRBJ2-3|-|-|TRBV2
CASSKLVSTDTQYF
TGTGCCAGCAGTAAACTAGTTTCCACAGATACGCAGTATTTT
>TRBJ2-7|-|TRBD1|TRBV7-8
CASSPHWTGDYEQYF
TGTGCCAGCAGCCCTCACTGGACAGGGGACTACGAGCAGTACTTC
>TRBJ2-5|-|-|TRBV19
CASSIQGGGETQYF
TGTGCCAGTAGTATCCAGGGAGGAGGGGAGACCCAGTACTTC
>TRBJ1-1|-|TRBD1|TRBV6-4
CADAPVGTVNTEAFF
TGTGCCGACGCACCGGTAGGGACAGTGAACACTGAAGCTTTCTTT
>TRBJ1-2|-|TRBD1|TRBV10-3
CAISEDRGSGYTF
TGTGCCATCAGTGAGGACAGGGGCAGCGGCTACACCTTC
>TRBJ2-5|once|TRBD2|TRBV27
CASSQAGGPTETQYF
TGTGCCAGCAGCCAAGCGGGGGGGCCCACGGAGACCCAGTACTTC
>TRBJ1-4|-|TRBD1|TRBV4-1
CASSQGQETNEKLFF
TGCGCCAGCAGCCAGGGACAGGAAACTAATGAAAAACTGTTTTTT
>TRBJ1-2|-|-|TRBV4-1
CASSLRSHGYTF
TGCGCCAGCAGCCTCCGGAGCCATGGCTACACCTTC
>TRBJ1-3|-|-|TRBV4-1
CASSSEPHFSGNTIYF
TGCGCCAGCAGCAGTGAGCCCCATTTCTCTGGAAACACCATATATTTT
>TRBJ2-5|-|-|TRBV7-9
CASSLAHSQETQYF
TGTGCCAGCAGCTTAGCGCACAGCCAAGAGACCCAGTACTTC
>TRBJ2-7|-|TRBD2|TRBV4-1
CASSRSGGEQYF
TGCGCCAGCAGCCGTAGCGGGGGCGAGCAGTACTTC
>TRBJ1-2|few|-|TRBV5-4
CASNLRGLFDGYTF
TGTGCCAGCAATTTGCGGGGGCTTTTTGATGGCTACACCTTC
>TRBJ2-5|-|TRBD2|TRBV7-6
CASSLDLAGEQETQYF
TGTGCCAGCAGCTTAGATCTAGCGGGGGAACAAGAGACCCAGTACTTC
>TRBJ2-1|-|TRBD2|TRBV6-6
CASGGSGGAYEQFF
TGTGCCAGCGGGGGTAGCGGGGGGGCATATGAGCAGTTCTTC
>TRBJ1-1|once|-|TRBV2
CASTYDMNTEAFF
TGTGCCAGCACGTACGACATGAACACTGAAGCTTTCTTT
>TRBJ1-2|once|-|TRBV27
CASSPGWYGYTF
TGTGCCAGCAGTCCAGGGTGGTATGGCTACACCTTC
>TRBJ1-5|-|TRBD1|TRBV4-1
CASSQDRTGGFQPQHF
TGCGCCAGCAGCCAAGATCGTACAGGGGGCTTTCAGCCCCAGCATTTT
>TRBJ2-1|-|TRBD2|TRBV12-5
CASDPSGGPVQFF
TGTGCTAGTGACCCGAGCGGGGGGCCTGTGCAGTTCTTC